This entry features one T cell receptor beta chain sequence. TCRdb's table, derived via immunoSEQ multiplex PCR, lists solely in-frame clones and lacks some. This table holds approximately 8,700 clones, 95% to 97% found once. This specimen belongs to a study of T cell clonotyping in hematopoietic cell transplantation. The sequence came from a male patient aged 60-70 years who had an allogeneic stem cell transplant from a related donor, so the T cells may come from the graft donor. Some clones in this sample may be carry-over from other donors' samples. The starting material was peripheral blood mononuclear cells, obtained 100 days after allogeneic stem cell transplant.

The DNA of the CDR3 is TGTGCCAGCAGCGAGCTTCCGGGGAACACTGAAGCTTTCTTT. Protein: CASSELPGNTEAFF. The rearrangement joins TRBV9 to TRBJ1-1; D gene unclear. The CDR3 spans 14 residues. V lost 3 bases and J lost 1, with 10 bases in between. The germline V gene encodes CDR1 SGDLS and CDR2 YYNGEE.